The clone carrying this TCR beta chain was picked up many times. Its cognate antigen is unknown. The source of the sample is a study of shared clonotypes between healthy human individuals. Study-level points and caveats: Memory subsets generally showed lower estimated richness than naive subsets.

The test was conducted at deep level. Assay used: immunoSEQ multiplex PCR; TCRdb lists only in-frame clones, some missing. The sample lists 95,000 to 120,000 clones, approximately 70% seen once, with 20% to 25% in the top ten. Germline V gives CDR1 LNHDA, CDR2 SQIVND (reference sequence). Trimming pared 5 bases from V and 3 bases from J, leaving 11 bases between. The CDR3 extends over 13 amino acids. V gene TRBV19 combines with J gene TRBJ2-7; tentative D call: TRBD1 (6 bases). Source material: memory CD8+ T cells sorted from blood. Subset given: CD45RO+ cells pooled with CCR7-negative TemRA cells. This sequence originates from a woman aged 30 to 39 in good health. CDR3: CASSPGQYYEQYF. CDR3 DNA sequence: TGTGCCAGTAGTCCCGGACAGTACTACGAGCAGTACTTC.